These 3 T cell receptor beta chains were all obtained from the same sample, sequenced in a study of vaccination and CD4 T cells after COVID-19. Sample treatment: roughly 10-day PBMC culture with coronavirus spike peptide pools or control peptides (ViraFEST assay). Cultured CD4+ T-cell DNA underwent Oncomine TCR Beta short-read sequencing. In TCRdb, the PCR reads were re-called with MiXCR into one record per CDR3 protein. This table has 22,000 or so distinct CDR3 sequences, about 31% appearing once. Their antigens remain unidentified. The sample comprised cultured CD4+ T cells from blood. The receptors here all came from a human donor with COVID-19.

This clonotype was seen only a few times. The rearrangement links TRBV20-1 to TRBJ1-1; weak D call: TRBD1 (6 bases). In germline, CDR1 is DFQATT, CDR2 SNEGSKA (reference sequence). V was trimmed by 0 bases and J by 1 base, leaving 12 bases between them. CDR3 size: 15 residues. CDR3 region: CSARDPGTQNTEAFF. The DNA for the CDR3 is TGCAGTGCTAGAGATCCAGGGACACAGAACACTGAAGCTTTCTTT.

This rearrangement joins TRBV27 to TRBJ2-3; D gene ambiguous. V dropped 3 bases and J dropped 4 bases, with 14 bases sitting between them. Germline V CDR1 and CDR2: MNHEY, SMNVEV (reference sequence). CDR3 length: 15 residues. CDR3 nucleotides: TGTGCCAGCAGTTTGCATCACAGAGGTTCAGATACGCAGTATTTT. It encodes CASSLHHRGSDTQYF.

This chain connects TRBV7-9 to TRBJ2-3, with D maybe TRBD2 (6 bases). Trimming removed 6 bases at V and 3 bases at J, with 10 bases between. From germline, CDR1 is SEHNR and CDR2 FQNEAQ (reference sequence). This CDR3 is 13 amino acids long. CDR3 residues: CASSPRETDTQYF. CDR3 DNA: TGTGCCAGCAGTCCCCGGGAGACAGATACGCAGTATTTT.